A selection of T cell receptor beta chains follows, all from one sample in a study of regulatory T cells in long-lasting Graves disease. TCRdb re-derived calls from the multiplex PCR reads in MiXCR, one entry per CDR3 protein. The data contain 350,000 to 500,000 distinct CDR3 sequences, roughly a fifth of them seen just once; the ten biggest clones take up roughly an eighth. The material was peripheral blood mononuclear cells (PBMCs), obtained when the disease was refractory, from a patient treated with antithyroid drugs. All receptors come from a female donor with Graves disease. CDR3s include the opening cysteine and the closing phenylalanine or tryptophan. A D gene is named only where the DNA matches it firmly. Not every row has a clone size; where given, it reads once, few, many or a size class.

TGCGCCAGCAGTGAGTCTTTGACAACCACTGAAGCTTTCTTT CASSESLTTTEAFF - TRBJ1-1 many TRBV10-1
TGTGCCAGCAGCCATTCGACCGGGACCGGAGAGCAGTACTTC CASSHSTGTGEQYF - TRBJ2-7 - TRBV3-1
TGTGCCAGCAGTTTAAGTCGGGACCTTTCCGAGCAGTACTTC CASSLSRDLSEQYF - TRBJ2-7 many TRBV12-3/TRBV12-4
TGTGCCAGCACCTACCAAGAGACCCAGTACTTC CASTYQETQYF - TRBJ2-5 many TRBV7-6
TGTGCCAGCAGTTTATTTCGCCTAGCGGGAGAGACCCAGTACTTC CASSLFRLAGETQYF TRBD2 TRBJ2-5 many TRBV28
TGCAGTGGGGAGGGGGACACTGAAGCTTTCTTT CSGEGDTEAFF - TRBJ1-1 many TRBV20-1
TGTGCCAGCAGCCAATCCCATTCAGGGTATAATGAAAAACTGTTTTTT CASSQSHSGYNEKLFF - TRBJ1-4 - TRBV3-1
TGTGCCAGCAGTTGGTTTGCCTACGAGCAGTACTTC CASSWFAYEQYF - TRBJ2-7 many TRBV28
TGTGCCAGCAGCTTAGAAGAGGGTGTTGGCGAGCAGTACTTC CASSLEEGVGEQYF - TRBJ2-7 many TRBV11-2
TGTGCCAGCAGCTGGGAAGGTGCCGAGCAGTACTTC CASSWEGAEQYF - TRBJ2-7 many TRBV7-2
TGTGCCAGCAGCCCACGGGGGTCTGGAAACACCATATATTTT CASSPRGSGNTIYF - TRBJ1-3 - TRBV12-3/TRBV12-4
TGTGCCAGCAGCCAAGGCATTTACGGGAGCGCGAACACCGGGGAGCTGTTTTTT CASSQGIYGSANTGELFF - TRBJ2-2 few TRBV4-2
TGTGCCAGCAGCGGACTCAGGGAATCGGGAGAGACCCAGTACTTC CASSGLRESGETQYF - TRBJ2-5 few TRBV9
TGTGCCAGCAGTGCCCGACAGGGCAACACTGAAGCTTTCTTT CASSARQGNTEAFF TRBD1 TRBJ1-1 many TRBV6-1
TGTGCCAGCAGTTACGGGGACACCCTTCTGTTTTTT CASSYGDTLLFF - TRBJ1-4 many TRBV28
TGCGCCAGCAATATGGGACTAGCGGGAGGGACCGGGGAGCTGTTTTTT CASNMGLAGGTGELFF TRBD2 TRBJ2-2 - TRBV10-2
TGCGCCAGCAGACGGTCAGTCATGAACACTGAAGCTTTCTTT CASRRSVMNTEAFF - TRBJ1-1 - TRBV10-2
TGTGCCAGCTCACGATCACTGGGGGGCGCTGGACAGCCCCAGCATTTT CASSRSLGGAGQPQHF - TRBJ1-5 - TRBV18
TGTGCCAGCAGCCAAGGTGGGACAGGGAAGGAAGAGACCCAGTACTTC CASSQGGTGKEETQYF TRBD1 TRBJ2-5 - TRBV5-8
TGTGCCATCAGTGAGGCGGAGGGACAGGGACTCTACGAGCAGTACTTC CAISEAEGQGLYEQYF TRBD1 TRBJ2-7 few TRBV10-3
TGCGCCAGCACTAAACCCTCAAGCAATGAGCAGTTCTTC CASTKPSSNEQFF - TRBJ2-1 - TRBV10-2
TGTGCCAGCAGCTTAACCTTAGCGGGAGAGCAGGAGCTGTTTTTT CASSLTLAGEQELFF TRBD2 TRBJ2-2 - TRBV7-8
TGTGCCAGCAGGTCCGAGGGGAGCTCCTACGAGCAGTACTTC CASRSEGSSYEQYF - TRBJ2-7 many TRBV28
TGCAGCGTGAGGGACAGGGCAGCTCACTATGGCTACACCTTC CSVRDRAAHYGYTF TRBD1 TRBJ1-2 few TRBV29-1
TGTGCCAGCAGTGAAACTAGCGGGAGAATCGCAGATACGCAGTATTTT CASSETSGRIADTQYF TRBD2 TRBJ2-3 - TRBV2
TGCAGCGTTGTAGGCCGTGGGACGGGAACTAGCACAGATACGCAGTATTTT CSVVGRGTGTSTDTQYF - TRBJ2-3 - TRBV29-1
TGTGCCAGCTCGCCACCGGGACAGGGGGCGATGAAAACTTTCTTT CASSPPGQGAMKTFF TRBD1 TRBJ1-1 few TRBV18
TGTGCCAGCAGGACAGACTACGAGCAGTACTTC CASRTDYEQYF - TRBJ2-7 many TRBV2
TGTGCCAGCAGCCCATTAGCGGGAGTATTGGAGACCCAGTACTTC CASSPLAGVLETQYF TRBD2 TRBJ2-5 few TRBV3-1
TGTGCCAGTAGTATAGAAGGGACAGATACAGATACGCAGTATTTT CASSIEGTDTDTQYF TRBD1 TRBJ2-3 - TRBV19
TGTGCCAGCAGTTTCACCCTAGCGACTAGCACAGATACGCAGTATTTT CASSFTLATSTDTQYF - TRBJ2-3 - TRBV12-3/TRBV12-4
TGTGCCAGCAGCTTAGATGGACCCACGTACGAGCAGTACTTC CASSLDGPTYEQYF - TRBJ2-7 many TRBV7-2
TGCGCCAGCAGTGAGTGGGTAATGGGCACTGAAGCTTTCTTT CASSEWVMGTEAFF - TRBJ1-1 - TRBV10-2
TGTGCCAGCACCCTAGCTGCGGGAGGACTTACAGATACGCAGTATTTT CASTLAAGGLTDTQYF TRBD2 TRBJ2-3 - TRBV6-2/TRBV6-3
TGTGCCAGCAGTTCCCTCGGACTAGCGCAGTACTTC CASSSLGLAQYF TRBD2 TRBJ2-5 many TRBV28